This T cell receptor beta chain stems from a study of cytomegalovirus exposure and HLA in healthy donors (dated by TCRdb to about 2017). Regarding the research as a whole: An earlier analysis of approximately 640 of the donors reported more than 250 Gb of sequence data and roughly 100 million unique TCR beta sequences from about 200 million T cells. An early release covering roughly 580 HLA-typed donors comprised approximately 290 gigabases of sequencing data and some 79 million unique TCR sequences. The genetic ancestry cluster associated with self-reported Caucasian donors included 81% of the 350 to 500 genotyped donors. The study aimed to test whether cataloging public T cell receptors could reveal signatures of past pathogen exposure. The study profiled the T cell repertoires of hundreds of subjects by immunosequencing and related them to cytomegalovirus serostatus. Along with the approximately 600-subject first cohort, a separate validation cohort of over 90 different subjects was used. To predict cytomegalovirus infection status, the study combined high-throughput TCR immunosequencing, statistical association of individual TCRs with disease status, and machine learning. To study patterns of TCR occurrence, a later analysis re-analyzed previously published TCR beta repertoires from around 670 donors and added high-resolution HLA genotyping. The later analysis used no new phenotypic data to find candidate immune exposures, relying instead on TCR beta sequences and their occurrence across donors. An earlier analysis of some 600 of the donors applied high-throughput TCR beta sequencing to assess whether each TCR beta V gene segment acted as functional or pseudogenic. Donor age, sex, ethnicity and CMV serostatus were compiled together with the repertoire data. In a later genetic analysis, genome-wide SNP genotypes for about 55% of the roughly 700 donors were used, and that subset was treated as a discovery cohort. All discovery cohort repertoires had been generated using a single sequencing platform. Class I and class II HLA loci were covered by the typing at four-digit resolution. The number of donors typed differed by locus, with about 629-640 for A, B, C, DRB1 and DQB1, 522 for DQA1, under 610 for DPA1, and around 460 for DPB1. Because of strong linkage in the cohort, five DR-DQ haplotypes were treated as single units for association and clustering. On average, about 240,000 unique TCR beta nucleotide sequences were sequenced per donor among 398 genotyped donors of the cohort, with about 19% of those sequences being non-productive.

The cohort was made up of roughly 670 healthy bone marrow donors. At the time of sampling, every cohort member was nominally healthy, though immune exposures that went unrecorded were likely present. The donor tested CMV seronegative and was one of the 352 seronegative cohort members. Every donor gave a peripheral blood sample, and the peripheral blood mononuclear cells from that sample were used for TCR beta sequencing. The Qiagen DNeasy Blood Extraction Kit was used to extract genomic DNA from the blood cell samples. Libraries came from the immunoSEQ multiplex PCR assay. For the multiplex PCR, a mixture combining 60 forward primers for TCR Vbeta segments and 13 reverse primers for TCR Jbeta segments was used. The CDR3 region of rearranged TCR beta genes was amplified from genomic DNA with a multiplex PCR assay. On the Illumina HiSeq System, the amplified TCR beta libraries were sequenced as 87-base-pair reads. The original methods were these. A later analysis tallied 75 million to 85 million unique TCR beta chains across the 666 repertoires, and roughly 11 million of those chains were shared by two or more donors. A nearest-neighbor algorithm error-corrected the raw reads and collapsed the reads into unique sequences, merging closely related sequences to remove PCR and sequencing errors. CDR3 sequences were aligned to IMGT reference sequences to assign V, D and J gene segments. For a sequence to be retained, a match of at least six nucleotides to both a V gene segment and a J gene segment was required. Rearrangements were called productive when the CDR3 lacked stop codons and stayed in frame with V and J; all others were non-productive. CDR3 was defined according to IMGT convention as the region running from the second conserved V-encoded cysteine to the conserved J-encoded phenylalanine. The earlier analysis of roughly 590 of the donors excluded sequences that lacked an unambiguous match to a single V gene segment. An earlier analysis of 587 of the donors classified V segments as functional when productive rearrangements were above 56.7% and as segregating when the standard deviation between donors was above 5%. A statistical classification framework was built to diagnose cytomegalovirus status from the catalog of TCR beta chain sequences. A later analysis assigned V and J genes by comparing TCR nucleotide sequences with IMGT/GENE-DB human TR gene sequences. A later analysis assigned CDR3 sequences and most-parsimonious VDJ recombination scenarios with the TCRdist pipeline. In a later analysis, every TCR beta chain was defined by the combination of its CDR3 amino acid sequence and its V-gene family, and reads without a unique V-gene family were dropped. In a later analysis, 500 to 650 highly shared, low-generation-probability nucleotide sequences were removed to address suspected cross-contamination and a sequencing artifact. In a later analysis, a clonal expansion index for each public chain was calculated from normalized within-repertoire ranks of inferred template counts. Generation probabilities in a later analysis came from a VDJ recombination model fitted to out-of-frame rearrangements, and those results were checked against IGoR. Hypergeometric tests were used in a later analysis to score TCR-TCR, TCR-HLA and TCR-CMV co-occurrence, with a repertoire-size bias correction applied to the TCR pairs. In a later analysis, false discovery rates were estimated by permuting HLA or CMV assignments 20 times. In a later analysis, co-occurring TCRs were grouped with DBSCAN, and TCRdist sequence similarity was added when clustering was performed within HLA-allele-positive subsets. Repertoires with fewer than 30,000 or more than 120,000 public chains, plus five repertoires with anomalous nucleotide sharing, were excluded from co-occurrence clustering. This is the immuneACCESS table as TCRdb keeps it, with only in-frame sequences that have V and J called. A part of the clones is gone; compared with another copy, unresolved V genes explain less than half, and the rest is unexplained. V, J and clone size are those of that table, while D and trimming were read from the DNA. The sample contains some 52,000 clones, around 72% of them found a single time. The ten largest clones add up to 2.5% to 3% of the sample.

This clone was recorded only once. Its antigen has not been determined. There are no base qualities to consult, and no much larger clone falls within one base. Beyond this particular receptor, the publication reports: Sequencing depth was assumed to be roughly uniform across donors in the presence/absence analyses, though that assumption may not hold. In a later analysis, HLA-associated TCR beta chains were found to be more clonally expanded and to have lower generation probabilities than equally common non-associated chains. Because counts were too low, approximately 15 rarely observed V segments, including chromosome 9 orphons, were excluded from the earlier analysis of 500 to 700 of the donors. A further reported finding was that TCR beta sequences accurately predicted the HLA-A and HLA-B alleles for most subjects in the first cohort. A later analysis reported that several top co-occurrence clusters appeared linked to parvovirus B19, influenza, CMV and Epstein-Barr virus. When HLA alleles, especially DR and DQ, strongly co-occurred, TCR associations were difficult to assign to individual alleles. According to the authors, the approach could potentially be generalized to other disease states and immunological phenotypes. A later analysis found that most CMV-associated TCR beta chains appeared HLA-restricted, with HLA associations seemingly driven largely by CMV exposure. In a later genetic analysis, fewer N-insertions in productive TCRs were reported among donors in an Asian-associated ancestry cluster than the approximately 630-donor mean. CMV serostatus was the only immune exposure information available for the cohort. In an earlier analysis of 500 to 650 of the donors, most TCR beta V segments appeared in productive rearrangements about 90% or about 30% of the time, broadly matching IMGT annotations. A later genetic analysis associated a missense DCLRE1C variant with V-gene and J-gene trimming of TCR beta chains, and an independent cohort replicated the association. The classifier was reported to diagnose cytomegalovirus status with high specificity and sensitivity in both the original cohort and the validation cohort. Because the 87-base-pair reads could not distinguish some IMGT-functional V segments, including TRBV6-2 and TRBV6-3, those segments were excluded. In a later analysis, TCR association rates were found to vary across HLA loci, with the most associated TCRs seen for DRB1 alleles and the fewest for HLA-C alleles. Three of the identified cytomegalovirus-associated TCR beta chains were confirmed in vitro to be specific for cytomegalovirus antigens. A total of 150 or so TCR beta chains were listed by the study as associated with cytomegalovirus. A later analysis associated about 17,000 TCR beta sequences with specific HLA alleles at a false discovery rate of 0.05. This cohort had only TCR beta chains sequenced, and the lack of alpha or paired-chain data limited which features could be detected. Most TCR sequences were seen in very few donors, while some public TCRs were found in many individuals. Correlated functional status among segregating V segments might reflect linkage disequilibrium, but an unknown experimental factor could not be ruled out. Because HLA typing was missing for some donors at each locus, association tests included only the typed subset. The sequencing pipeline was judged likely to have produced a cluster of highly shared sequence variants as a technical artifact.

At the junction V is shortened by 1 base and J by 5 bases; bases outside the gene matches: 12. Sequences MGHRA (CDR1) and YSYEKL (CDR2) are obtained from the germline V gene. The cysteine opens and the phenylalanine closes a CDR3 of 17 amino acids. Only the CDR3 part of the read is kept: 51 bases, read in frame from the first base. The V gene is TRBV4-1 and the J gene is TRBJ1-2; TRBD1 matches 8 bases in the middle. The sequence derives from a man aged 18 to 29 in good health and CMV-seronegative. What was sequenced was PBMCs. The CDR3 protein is CASSQANSQGVGYGYTF. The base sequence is TGCGCCAGCAGCCAAGCAAATTCACAGGGGGTAGGGTATGGCTACACCTTC.